These 30 T cell receptor beta chains were sequenced from one sample in a study of T-cell memory formation after mild COVID-19. A single record per CDR3 protein comes from TCRdb applying MiXCR to the 5' RACE reads. The sample has about 340,000 distinct CDR3 sequences, around 14% seen once. The sample comprised PBMCs or a T cell subset sorted from them (not recorded which). Receptors originate from a man aged 18 to 29 who had mild COVID-19 (a few samples of this study predate the infection). Cell type and time point are not known.

This clonotype was detected only a few times. The chain carries TRBV20-1 and TRBJ1-2; TRBD1 matches at 7 bases. V gave up 4 bases and J gave up 0 bases; unmatched junction bases: 5. Germline assignment: CDR1 DFQATT and CDR2 SNEGSKA (reference sequence). This CDR3 region has 14 residues. The CDR3 is CSAMKTGTNYGYTF. Written as DNA, the CDR3 is TGCAGTGCTATGAAGACAGGGACTAACTATGGCTACACCTTC.

For the CDR3, the DNA is TGTGCCATCAGTGAGTTTGTCAATCAGCCCCAGCATTTT. It translates to CAISEFVNQPQHF. V gene TRBV10-3 combines with J gene TRBJ1-5; D remains unclear. The V end was cut by 1 base, the J end by 3 bases, with 4 bases between. Germline values: CDR1 ENHRY, CDR2 SYGVKD. The CDR3 spans 13 residues.

This chain joins TRBV7-2 and TRBJ1-2, with D possibly TRBD1 on 6 matching bases. V was shortened by 5 bases and J by 4 bases, with 17 bases between the two germline ends. The CDR3 has 15 residues. CDR1 and CDR2 from the germline V gene are SGHTA and FQGNSA. This chain's CDR3 is CASSPPPGQSYGYTF. Written as DNA, the CDR3 is TGTGCCAGCAGCCCCCCTCCGGGACAATCCTATGGCTACACCTTC. Supplemented by reference TRBV7-2 and TRBJ1-2, the full variable domain reads GAGVSQSPSNKVTEKGKDVELRCDPISGHTALYWYRQSLGQGLEFLIYFQGNSAPDKSGLPSDRFSAERTGGSVSTLTIQRTQQEDSAVYLCASSPPPGQSYGYTFGSGTRLTVV.

For this clonotype: The junction and the germline gene differ at one end; a read error may be behind it. The chain combines TRBV5-4 with TRBJ2-2, with D possibly called TRBD1 or TRBD2 (5 bases each). The CDR3 extends over 15 amino acids. Looked up from germline, CDR1 is SGHNT and CDR2 is YYREEE (reference sequence). CDR3 nucleotides: TGTGCCAGCAGCTTGGCCGGGACCCCCCCCGGGGAGCAGTTTTTT. Encoded protein: CASSLAGTPPGEQFF.

This chain uses TRBV15 with TRBJ1-5; D call uncertain. This CDR3 comprises 14 residues. Trimming left V 3 bases short and J 5 bases short, with 11 bases between. From germline, CDR1 is LNHNV and CDR2 YYDKDF (reference sequence). The CDR3 DNA follows: TGTGCCACCAGCAGTGATAACACCGATCAGCCCCAGCATTTT. It encodes CATSSDNTDQPQHF.

V and J are TRBV7-8 and TRBJ2-1, with D possibly called TRBD1 or TRBD2 (6 bases each). With 5 bases removed from V and 6 bases from J, the gap between germline ends came to 23 bases. The CDR3 has 17 residues. Germline CDR1 and CDR2: SGHVS and FQNEAQ. CDR3 loop: CASSPGLWGAPSNEQFF. Written as DNA, the CDR3 is TGTGCCAGCAGCCCTGGGCTGTGGGGGGCGCCTTCCAATGAGCAGTTCTTC.

This clonotype was observed a few times. V is TRBV12-3 or TRBV12-4 and J is TRBJ1-1, with unresolved D. The CDR3 runs to 14 residues. V was clipped by 10 bases and J by 1 base, with 16 bases between them. Here the CDR3 DNA reads TGTGCCACACATACAATGCGAGAGAACACTGAAGCTTTCTTT. Protein: CATHTMRENTEAFF.

The rearrangement joins TRBV6-2 or TRBV6-3 to TRBJ1-2; D is unresolved. The germline CDR1 and CDR2 sequences are MNHEY and SVGEGT. This CDR3 comprises 12 residues. With 5 bases removed from V and 8 bases from J, the gap between germline ends came to 12 bases. For the CDR3, the DNA is TGTGCCAGCAGTCGAGGATTCGGCGGCTACACCTTC. This sequence encodes CASSRGFGGYTF.

This clonotype has a count of ten or more. The rearrangement links TRBV7-2 to TRBJ2-5; 10 nucleotides line up with TRBD2. Germline V gives CDR1 SGHTA, CDR2 FQGNSA. V shed 2 bases, J shed 0 bases, and the junction held 9 bases outside the gene matches. The CDR3 is made up of 18 amino acids. This CDR3 reads CASSLSSSGGPYQETQYF. The CDR3 DNA reads TGTGCCAGCAGCTTATCGTCTAGCGGGGGCCCGTACCAAGAGACCCAGTACTTC. Filled out from reference TRBV7-2 and TRBJ2-5, the complete variable domain reads GAGVSQSPSNKVTEKGKDVELRCDPISGHTALYWYRQSLGQGLEFLIYFQGNSAPDKSGLPSDRFSAERTGGSVSTLTIQRTQQEDSAVYLCASSLSSSGGPYQETQYFGPGTRLLVL.

In its sample, this clonotype was seen many times. This chain links TRBV12-3 or TRBV12-4 with TRBJ2-3; the match to TRBD2 covers 7 bases. This CDR3 contains 16 residues. The J segment lost 4 bases and the V segment lost 7 bases, leaving 14 bases of the junction unmatched. The CDR3 protein is CASTPGGLAVPDTQYF. The CDR3, as DNA: TGTGCCAGCACTCCCGGGGGTCTAGCGGTACCAGATACGCAGTATTTT.

This clonotype was found a few times. J is TRBJ1-5 and V is TRBV5-1; D call uncertain. The CDR3 extends over 14 amino acids. From germline, CDR1 is SGHRS and CDR2 YFSETQ. Trimming cost V 4 bases and J 7 bases, with 15 bases left between them. CDR3 DNA: TGCGCCAGCAGCCTGGACCCGGGAGGGCAGCCCCAGCATTTT. Amino acids: CASSLDPGGQPQHF. The full variable domain, rest sourced from reference TRBV5-1 and TRBJ1-5, is KAGVTQTPRYLIKTRGQQVTLSCSPISGHRSVSWYQQTPGQGLQFLFEYFSETQRNKGNFPGRFSGRQFSNSRSEMNVSTLELGDSALYLCASSLDPGGQPQHFGDGTRLSIL.

This clonotype was seen many times. The rearrangement uses TRBV18 and TRBJ1-6; D not resolved. Germline V gene data show CDR1 as KGHSH and CDR2 as LQKENI. Trimming stripped 3 bases from V and 0 bases from J, with 6 bases between. CDR3 length: 15 residues. CDR3 coding DNA: TGTGCCAGCTCACCGAAGAGCTCCTATAATTCACCCCTCCACTTT. As protein: CASSPKSSYNSPLHF.

This clonotype came up a few times. The chain is built from TRBV7-9 and TRBJ2-3; tentative D call: TRBD1 (7 bases). CDR3 length equals 13 residues. Germline CDR1 and CDR2: SEHNR and FQNEAQ (reference sequence). The germline V and J ends were trimmed by 10 bases and 6 bases, with 17 bases remaining between them. DNA for the CDR3: TGTGCCACGATCAGGGGGGCCTCCGATACGCAGTATTTT. As protein: CATIRGASDTQYF.

This clonotype has only a few counts. The gene calls are TRBV12-3 or TRBV12-4 and TRBJ2-3; the D gene is possibly TRBD2 (6 bases). The CDR3 is 14 residues long. Trimming pared 0 bases from V and 7 bases from J, leaving 11 bases between. CDR3 nucleotides: TGTGCCAGCAGTTTAGCGGGGGGAGACTATACGCAGTATTTT. Amino acids: CASSLAGGDYTQYF.

This clonotype was seen a few times. The chain uses TRBV20-1 and TRBJ2-3, with TRBD2 identical over 9 bases. This CDR3 region has 15 residues. J gave up 4 bases and V 1 base, and 6 bases lay outside the gene matches. Germline CDR1 and CDR2: DFQATT and SNEGSKA (reference sequence). The CDR3 loop is CSARVQRGEADTQYF. In nucleotides, the CDR3 is TGCAGTGCTAGAGTCCAGCGGGGGGAAGCAGATACGCAGTATTTT.

This clonotype was recorded a few times. The chain employs TRBV6-5 and TRBJ1-2; D may be TRBD1 (6 bases). Germline CDR1 and CDR2: MNHEY and SVGAGI. V was cut by 7 bases and J by 5 bases, with 17 bases left in between. The CDR3 has 14 amino acids. The CDR3 nucleotides read TGTGCCAGCAACGGGCGGGGGCGAAGATATGGCTACACCTTC. Protein product: CASNGRGRRYGYTF.

This chain joins TRBV6-4 and TRBJ2-7; 9 bases map to TRBD1. The CDR3 loop spans 13 amino acids. Per germline, CDR1 MRHNA and CDR2 SNTAGT. V lost 9 bases and J lost 3; bases outside the gene matches: 6. Here the CDR3 DNA reads TGTGCCAGGGGGACAGGGCCCCGCTACGAGCAGTACGTC. Translated: CARGTGPRYEQYV.

The J gene is TRBJ2-2, the V gene TRBV7-3; 11 bases match TRBD1. V shed 5 bases and J 7 bases; nucleotides not matched to a gene: 9. CDR1 and CDR2 (germline): SGHTA, FQGTGA. This CDR3 is built from 16 residues. DNA of the CDR3: TGTGCCAGCAGCCTTGGAGGACAGGGGGCAGTCGGGGAGCTGTTTTTT. This gives the protein CASSLGGQGAVGELFF.

This clonotype was recorded many times. The V and J genes are TRBV12-3 or TRBV12-4 and TRBJ2-5, with a tentative D call TRBD1 (6 bases). The CDR3 spans 14 residues. The V end lost 5 bases, the J end lost 4 bases, and 14 bases lay between the germline ends. CDR3 bases: TGTGCCAGCAGTCATACAGGGACAACAGAGACCCAGTACTTC. Its protein product is CASSHTGTTETQYF.

This clonotype showed up just a few times. The V gene is TRBV2, the J gene TRBJ1-4; 9 nucleotides align to TRBD1. The CDR3 has 14 amino acids. V lost 7 bases, J lost 4 bases, and 4 bases stayed unmatched. Germline lookup yields CDR1 SNHLY and CDR2 FYNNEI. CDR3 sequence reads: CASNRQGDNEKLFF. The CDR3, as DNA: TGTGCCAGCAATAGACAGGGGGATAATGAAAAACTGTTTTTT.

In its sample, this clonotype was seen many times. The chain employs TRBV7-6 and TRBJ2-1; 10 nucleotides align to TRBD1. The CDR3 spans 14 residues. Germline V gene sequence: CDR1 SGHVS, CDR2 FNYEAQ. V was pared by 2 bases and J by 8 bases, with 3 bases of the junction left unmatched. The DNA for the CDR3 is TGTGCCAGCAGCTTAAGACAGGGGGCCTATGAGCAGTTCTTC. Its translation: CASSLRQGAYEQFF.

The chain combines TRBV27 with TRBJ1-2, with 7 bases identical to TRBD1. Germline trimming cut 4 bases from V and 0 bases from J; bases unmatched to any gene: 8. The germline gives CDR1 MNHEY, CDR2 SMNVEV (reference sequence). This CDR3 is built from 16 residues. CDR3 bases: TGTGCCAGCAGTTCCTACAGGGGTTCGGCTAACTATGGCTACACCTTC. Its protein is CASSSYRGSANYGYTF.

V is TRBV4-1 and J is TRBJ2-1; 7 nucleotides agree with TRBD1. The CDR3 runs to 15 residues. V was pared by 1 base and J by 6 bases, with 6 bases of the junction left unmatched. The germline V gene encodes CDR1 MGHRA and CDR2 YSYEKL. Here the CDR3 reads CASSQGQGASNEQFF. In DNA form, the CDR3 reads TGCGCCAGCAGCCAAGGACAGGGAGCATCCAATGAGCAGTTCTTC.

This clonotype was seen only a few times. The chain links TRBV6-2 or TRBV6-3 to TRBJ2-2; no firm D call. CDR3 length equals 14 residues. Germline V gives CDR1 MNHEY, CDR2 SVGEGT. Trimming shortened V by 6 bases and J by 4 bases, and 12 bases separated the two germline ends. The CDR3 sequence is CASSPPPLTGELFF. The CDR3 DNA sequence: TGTGCCAGCAGCCCCCCCCCTCTCACCGGGGAGCTGTTTTTT.

The gene calls are TRBV29-1 and TRBJ1-1; tentatively, D is TRBD1 (5 bases). CDR3 length equals 14 residues. The V end was cut by 5 bases, the J end by 5 bases, with 18 bases between. Germline CDR1 and CDR2: SQVTM and ANQGSEA. The CDR3 nucleotides are TGCAGCGTTAGTAGGGGATTGATGGGGACTGAAGCTTTCTTT. This sequence encodes CSVSRGLMGTEAFF. The variable domain in full, completed from reference TRBV29-1 and TRBJ1-1, reads SAVISQKPSRDICQRGTSLTIQCQVDSQVTMMFWYRQQPGQSLTLIATANQGSEATYESGFVIDKFPISRPNLTFSTLTVSNMSPEDSSIYLCSVSRGLMGTEAFFGQGTRLTVV.

This sequence joins TRBV11-2 and TRBJ2-2, with a tentative D call TRBD1 (6 bases). CDR1 is SGHAT and CDR2 is FQNNGV in the germline V gene. This CDR3 has 16 amino acids. V dropped 6 bases and J dropped 4 bases, with 18 bases sitting between them. This CDR3 is CASRPVTGFVTGELFF. DNA of the CDR3: TGTGCCAGCAGGCCAGTAACAGGGTTCGTCACCGGGGAGCTGTTTTTT.

This clonotype was observed a handful of times. The chain links TRBV20-1 to TRBJ2-2; D perhaps matches TRBD1 (5 bases). V was trimmed by 2 bases and J by 6 bases, leaving 7 bases between them. CDR1 is DFQATT, CDR2 SNEGSKA, per germline (reference sequence). The CDR3 has 12 residues. CDR3 coding DNA: TGCAGTGCTAGACAGGGCGCCGGGGAGCTGTTTTTT. Translation: CSARQGAGELFF.

This clonotype was observed many times. The chain has TRBV30 and TRBJ2-3; perhaps TRBD2 as D (6 bases). V dropped 5 bases and J dropped 0 bases, with 18 bases sitting between them. The CDR3 length is 16 residues. Germline loops: CDR1 GTSNPN, CDR2 SVGIG (reference sequence). CDR3 DNA: TGTGCCTGGGCGACTAGAGGGACCCCTAGCACAGATACGCAGTATTTT. This gives the protein CAWATRGTPSTDTQYF.

This clonotype was observed a handful of times. The chain uses TRBV10-3 and TRBJ1-2; D is ambiguous. Germline CDR1 reads ENHRY; CDR2 reads SYGVKD. V shed 2 bases and J shed 9 bases, with 7 bases lying between them. The CDR3 is 11 amino acids. The chain's CDR3 is CAISEGLSYTF. CDR3 nucleotides: TGTGCCATCAGTGAGGGGCTCAGCTACACCTTC.

A few counts support this clonotype. The rearrangement uses TRBV7-9 and TRBJ1-2; 7 nucleotides agree with TRBD1. There are 14 residues in the CDR3. Losses at the gene ends were 7 bases for V and 6 bases for J; bases not matched to a gene: 11. CDR1 SEHNR and CDR2 FQNEAQ come from the germline V gene (reference sequence). The CDR3 DNA follows: TGTGCCAGCACCTCTGGAGGGGGCGCGCATGGCTACACCTTC. Its translation: CASTSGGGAHGYTF.